The 30 T cell receptor beta chains below all came from one sample that was sequenced in a study of cytomegalovirus exposure and HLA in healthy donors. The PCR ran on 60 Vbeta and 13 Jbeta primers. Only in-frame clones appear in the TCRdb table, and some are missing; sequencing was by immunoSEQ multiplex PCR. The data contain some 150,000 clones, 65% to 85% of them singletons. The sequencing sample was made of PBMCs. All receptors derive from a man between 18 and 29 years old in good health and CMV-seronegative.

This clone showed up just once. At one boundary the junction diverges from the germline segment, which might be a read error. The chain recombines TRBV14 with TRBJ2-6, with D perhaps matching TRBD1 (5 bases). The CDR3 contains 14 residues. Germline CDR1 SGHDN, CDR2 FVKESK. The DNA of the CDR3 is TGTGCCAGCTCATGGGTATATGGGGCCAACGGCCTGACTTTC. Protein sequence: CASSWVYGANGLTF.

The chain carries TRBV5-1 and TRBJ1-2; D possibly corresponds to TRBD1 (6 bases). This CDR3 is built from 14 residues. Trimming pared 4 bases from V and 1 base from J, leaving 11 bases between. CDR1 and CDR2 from the germline V gene are SGHRS and YFSETQ. CDR3 sequence (DNA): TGCGCCAGCAGCCCGGACAGAGATAACTATGGCTACACCTTC. It translates to CASSPDRDNYGYTF.

The rearrangement links TRBV5-1 to TRBJ2-2, with D perhaps matching TRBD2 (5 bases). Germline V gene data show CDR1 as SGHRS and CDR2 as YFSETQ. This CDR3 is 14 amino acids long. V lost 6 bases to trimming and J lost 7 bases, with 16 bases between them. CDR3 loop: CASTSFGGSGELFF. The CDR3 DNA is TGCGCCAGCACCTCTTTTGGAGGTAGCGGGGAGCTGTTTTTT.

This clone showed up just once. The rearrangement links TRBV28 to TRBJ2-1; TRBD2 aligns across 11 bases. J gave up 6 bases and V 6 bases, and 7 bases lay outside the gene matches. This CDR3 comprises 15 residues. Germline V gene data show CDR1 as MDHEN and CDR2 as SYDVKM. Written as DNA, the CDR3 is TGTGCCAGCAGCAGGACTAGCGGGCATCTCAATGAGCAGTTCTTC. It codes for CASSRTSGHLNEQFF.

This chain uses TRBV30 with TRBJ2-7; TRBD1 matches at 7 bases. The CDR3 runs to 14 residues. The J segment lost 2 bases and the V segment lost 7 bases, leaving 11 bases of the junction unmatched. The germline V gene encodes CDR1 GTSNPN and CDR2 SVGIG (reference sequence). The CDR3 sequence: CASSSRGQPYEQYF. Here the CDR3 DNA reads TGTGCCTCTTCATCCCGGGGACAGCCCTACGAGCAGTACTTC. The whole variable domain, filled in from reference TRBV30 and TRBJ2-7, reads SQTIHQWPATLVQPVGSPLSLECTVEGTSNPNLYWYRQAAGRGLQLLFYSVGIGQISSEVPQNLSASRPQDRQFILSSKKLLLSDSGFYLCASSSRGQPYEQYFGPGTRLTVT.

The chain joins TRBV6-5 to TRBJ1-2, with 10 bases identical to TRBD1. Germline V gene lookup returns CDR1 MNHEY and CDR2 SVGAGI. The CDR3 has 13 amino acids. V lost 5 bases and J lost 8; bases outside the gene matches: 5. CDR3 DNA: TGTGCCAGCAGTGCTGACAGGGGGCGAGGCTACACCTTC. This codes for CASSADRGRGYTF.

This clone was observed a few times. V usage is TRBV6-4 and J usage is TRBJ1-1; 8 bases agree with TRBD1. Germline V gene sequence: CDR1 MRHNA, CDR2 SNTAGT. With 2 bases clipped from V and 3 bases from J, the junction kept 11 bases outside the gene matches. CDR3 length: 17 residues. CDR3 DNA sequence: TGTGCCAGCAGTGACCTTATCCGGCAGGGGGCGGACACTGAAGCTTTCTTT. This codes for CASSDLIRQGADTEAFF.

The V gene is TRBV11-2, the J gene TRBJ1-1, with D tentatively TRBD1 (6 bases). With 5 bases removed from V and 0 bases from J, the gap between germline ends came to 13 bases. The CDR3 extends over 15 amino acids. Germline loops: CDR1 SGHAT, CDR2 FQNNGV. The CDR3 DNA reads as TGTGCCAGCAGCGTTACCGGGACAATGAACACTGAAGCTTTCTTT. It is translated as CASSVTGTMNTEAFF. Looking up the rest from reference TRBV11-2 and TRBJ1-1 gives the full variable domain: EAGVAQSPRYKIIEKRQSVAFWCNPISGHATLYWYQQILGQGPKLLIQFQNNGVVDDSQLPKDRFSAERLKGVDSTLKIQPAKLEDSAVYLCASSVTGTMNTEAFFGQGTRLTVV.

This chain joins TRBV27 and TRBJ2-1; D may be TRBD2 (5 bases). Germline CDR1 is MNHEY and CDR2 is SMNVEV (reference sequence). V lost 6 bases to trimming and J lost 2 bases, with 14 bases between them. The CDR3 loop spans 15 amino acids. CDR3 DNA sequence: TGTGCCAGCAGCCCACTAGGGTACACCTACAATGAGCAGTTCTTC. This translates into CASSPLGYTYNEQFF.

V is TRBV7-9 and J is TRBJ2-7; tentative D call: TRBD2 (7 bases). Per germline, CDR1 SEHNR and CDR2 FQNEAQ (reference sequence). Trimming shortened V by 4 bases and J by 4 bases, and 11 bases separated the two germline ends. This CDR3 has 13 amino acids. This CDR3 reads CASSSGGRYEQYF. The CDR3 DNA is TGTGCCAGCAGCTCGGGGGGCCGATACGAGCAGTACTTC.

This clone appeared a single time. The chain is built from TRBV20-1 and TRBJ2-3; D is uncertain. Per the germline V gene, CDR1 is DFQATT and CDR2 is SNEGSKA (reference sequence). V shed 3 bases and J shed 3 bases, with 4 bases lying between them. The CDR3 is 11 residues long. As DNA, the CDR3 is TGCAGTGCTAGTCTGACAGATACGCAGTATTTT. Protein sequence: CSASLTDTQYF.

In this sample, this clone turned up once. The genes are TRBV7-2 and TRBJ2-1; tentative D call: TRBD1 (5 bases). V was shortened by 1 base and J by 5 bases, with 9 bases between the two germline ends. Germline values: CDR1 SGHTA, CDR2 FQGNSA. CDR3 size: 14 residues. Here the CDR3 DNA reads TGTGCCAGCAGCTTAGAGACAGCTAACAATGAGCAGTTCTTC. The encoded protein is CASSLETANNEQFF.

This clone was counted a few times. The chain carries TRBV7-9 and TRBJ1-2, with 10 positions matching TRBD1. Germline-derived CDR1 and CDR2 are SEHNR and FQNEAQ (reference sequence). This CDR3 is 18 amino acids long. The V and J ends lost 5 bases and 4 bases, in that order; junction bases with no gene match: 16. The CDR3 region is CASSLRQGAEFPVYGYTF. In DNA form, the CDR3 reads TGTGCCAGCAGCCTAAGACAGGGGGCGGAATTTCCTGTCTATGGCTACACCTTC.

V is TRBV2 and J is TRBJ1-1, with 8 bases that match TRBD1. The CDR3 covers 13 residues. Germline loops: CDR1 SNHLY, CDR2 FYNNEI. V shed 5 bases, J shed 4 bases, and the junction held 3 bases outside the gene matches. The CDR3 protein is CASSPDRATEAFF. The CDR3 region has the DNA TGTGCCAGCAGTCCGGACAGGGCCACTGAAGCTTTCTTT.

For this clone: Mismatch with germline at one junction end may stem from a read error. The gene calls are TRBV7-6 and TRBJ2-1, with 11 bases lining up with TRBD2. CDR3 length: 15 residues. The V gene's germline CDR1 is SGHVS and CDR2 FNYEAQ. CDR3 in amino acids: CASSIAGGPGNEQFF. The CDR3 DNA follows: TGTGCCAGCAGCATAGCGGGGGGGCCGGGGAATGAGCAGTTCTTC.

The V gene is TRBV27, the J gene TRBJ2-1; 7 bases match TRBD2. There are 14 residues in the CDR3. The germline V gene has CDR1 MNHEY and CDR2 SMNVEV (reference sequence). With 2 bases clipped from V and 7 bases from J, the junction kept 5 bases outside the gene matches. CDR3 sequence (DNA): TGTGCCAGCAGTTTAGGGACTATCTATAATGAGCAGTTCTTC. As protein: CASSLGTIYNEQFF.

This rearrangement joins TRBV13 to TRBJ2-5, with 8 bases identical to TRBD1. J lost 5 bases, V lost 5 bases, and 4 bases had no gene match. The CDR3 extends over 13 amino acids. Germline assignment: CDR1 PRHDT and CDR2 FYEKMQ (reference sequence). The CDR3 here is CASSENRGETQYF. CDR3 DNA: TGTGCCAGCAGCGAAAACAGGGGGGAGACCCAGTACTTC.

The genes are TRBV2 and TRBJ1-1; D may be TRBD1 (6 bases). Germline V gene sequence: CDR1 SNHLY, CDR2 FYNNEI. Trimming stripped 6 bases from V and 4 bases from J, with 12 bases between. This CDR3 comprises 13 residues. Here the CDR3 DNA reads TGTGCCAGCAGGGGGACACTACCCACTGAAGCTTTCTTT. It codes for CASRGTLPTEAFF.

The rearrangement links TRBV19 to TRBJ1-2; D might be TRBD1 (6 bases). The CDR3 covers 15 residues. CDR1 is LNHDA and CDR2 is SQIVND in the germline V gene (reference sequence). Trimming removed 7 bases from V and 4 bases from J, with 19 bases in between. CDR3 coding DNA: TGTGCCAGTAAGGGCATTTGGGGGCAGATCTATGGCTACACCTTC. As protein: CASKGIWGQIYGYTF.

The V gene is TRBV27, the J gene TRBJ2-3; 11 nucleotides line up with TRBD2. CDR1 and CDR2 from the germline V gene are MNHEY and SMNVEV (reference sequence). The CDR3 consists of 16 residues. The ends lost 3 bases at V and 1 base at J; junction bases unmatched: 3. The CDR3 sequence is CASSFSGGAGTDTQYF. CDR3 bases: TGTGCCAGCAGTTTTAGCGGGGGGGCCGGCACAGATACGCAGTATTTT.

DNA for the CDR3: TGCGCCAGCAGCTTTTCAGCGGGGACCTACGAGCAGTACTTC. This sequence encodes CASSFSAGTYEQYF. V and J are TRBV5-1 and TRBJ2-7; the match to TRBD2 covers 7 bases. Losses at the gene ends were 2 bases for V and 2 bases for J; bases not matched to a gene: 4. The CDR3 totals 14 residues. Germline V gives CDR1 SGHRS, CDR2 YFSETQ.

V is TRBV27 and J is TRBJ1-1, with 11 bases identical to TRBD1. Trimming took 8 bases from V and 4 from J; bases not matched to a gene: 6. The V gene's germline CDR1 is MNHEY and CDR2 SMNVEV (reference sequence). The CDR3 sequence is 14 residues long. CDR3 sequence: CASSGQGAFTEAFF. The CDR3 DNA sequence: TGTGCCAGCTCAGGACAGGGGGCCTTCACTGAAGCTTTCTTT.

CDR3: CASSPALAGVLQETQYF. CDR3 nucleotide sequence: TGTGCCAGCTCACCAGCGCTAGCGGGGGTGCTCCAAGAGACCCAGTACTTC. The chain combines TRBV18 with TRBJ2-5, with 10 positions matching TRBD2. V was clipped by 2 bases and J by 1 base; unmatched bases: 7. Germline CDR1 is KGHSH and CDR2 is LQKENI. The CDR3 covers 17 residues.

The chain links TRBV7-9 to TRBJ2-1; TRBD2 might be the D (7 bases). The ends were cut back, 7 bases at V and 0 bases at J, with 13 bases in the middle. CDR3 length: 15 amino acids. Germline V CDR1 and CDR2: SEHNR, FQNEAQ (reference sequence). The CDR3 bases are TGTGCCAGCACCGGGGAGGGGGGCTCCTACAATGAGCAGTTCTTC. Translated, it gives CASTGEGGSYNEQFF.

The chain combines TRBV4-1 with TRBJ2-4; possibly TRBD1 for D (5 bases). The CDR3 extends over 16 amino acids. V was cut by 4 bases and J by 0 bases, with 13 bases left in between. The germline gives CDR1 MGHRA, CDR2 YSYEKL. CDR3 loop: CASSPAGSVAKNIQYF. The CDR3 DNA is TGCGCCAGCAGCCCAGCAGGGTCGGTAGCCAAAAACATTCAGTACTTC.

The chain has TRBV4-2 and TRBJ1-2, with 7 nucleotides matching TRBD1. Germline V gives CDR1 LGHNA, CDR2 YNFKEQ. With 0 bases clipped from V and 2 bases from J, the junction kept 12 bases outside the gene matches. This CDR3 has 18 residues. The CDR3 coding sequence is TGTGCCAGCAGCCAAGATGGGGGGCCTAGGGACAGAAACTATGGCTACACCTTC. This encodes CASSQDGGPRDRNYGYTF.

The genes are TRBV6-1 and TRBJ2-5; no clear D gene. Looked up from germline, CDR1 is MNHNS and CDR2 is SASEGT. The V end was cut by 2 bases, the J end by 6 bases, with 10 bases between. This CDR3 contains 13 residues. The CDR3 bases are TGTGCCAGCAGTGAAAACTTTGCGAAGACCCAGTACTTC. Protein sequence: CASSENFAKTQYF.

The count of this clone is one. The chain's CDR3 is CASSSPRGTLSSYEQYV. The CDR3 DNA sequence: TGTGCCAGCAGCTCGCCCCGGGGGACCCTGAGCTCCTACGAGCAGTACGTC. This rearrangement joins TRBV11-2 to TRBJ2-7; D possibly corresponds to TRBD2 (6 bases). From germline, CDR1 is SGHAT and CDR2 FQNNGV. Deletions cut 4 bases from V and 0 bases from J, with 19 bases between. This CDR3 comprises 17 residues.

The rearrangement links TRBV11-2 to TRBJ1-1; 7 nucleotides line up with TRBD1. Germline V gene sequence: CDR1 SGHAT, CDR2 FQNNGV. The CDR3 is 18 residues long. The V segment lost 5 bases and the J segment 3 bases; nucleotides outside the gene matches: 18. The CDR3 sequence is CASSPRGGGKIMDTEAFF. As DNA, the CDR3 is TGTGCCAGCAGCCCCCGTGGAGGGGGCAAAATTATGGACACTGAAGCTTTCTTT.

This rearrangement joins TRBV6-1 to TRBJ1-1; no reliable D call. V was shortened by 4 bases and J by 0 bases, with 9 bases between the two germline ends. In germline, CDR1 is MNHNS, CDR2 SASEGT. The CDR3 extends over 14 amino acids. The CDR3 sequence: CASSVLDMNTEAFF. Written as DNA, the CDR3 is TGTGCCAGCAGTGTTTTAGACATGAACACTGAAGCTTTCTTT.